This T cell receptor delta chain was found in a study of gammadelta T cells in human blood. TCRdb re-identified clones in the RT-PCR reads via CATT. The top ten clones hold roughly a tenth of a sample with around 1,500 delta-chain clones, 17% of them seen once. Judged by abundance, this clone is medium-sized. A clone one base away is much larger, so this may be a read error. The CDR3 contains 24 residues. The V gene's germline CDR1 is GEAIGNYY and CDR2 EKD. Trimming cost V 2 bases and J 0 bases; bases outside gene matches: 30. The V call is TRDV2, the J call TRDJ1, with TRDD2 identical over 9 bases. The sample taken for sequencing was non-Vgamma9Vdelta2 gamma-delta T cells from infant blood. This clonotype was sampled from a human donor. The CDR3 reads CACDMPAFLLGQWVGAFYTDKLIF. CDR3 sequence (DNA): TGTGCCTGTGACATGCCGGCCTTCCTACTCGGACAATGGGTGGGGGCTTTCTACACCGATAAACTCATCTTT.